The rows below give T cell receptor beta chains drawn from one sample of a study of shared clonotypes between healthy human individuals. Method: immunoSEQ multiplex PCR; TCRdb's copy keeps in-frame clones and lacks some. Here the sample spans about 2.3 million clones, less than 95% being singletons. Sequencing input: naive CD4+ T cells from PBMCs. These receptors came from a man aged 18 to 30 in good health. Some clones in this sample may be carry-over from other donors' samples. Both conserved end residues are part of each CDR3. Fields, in order: J gene, D gene, clone size, V gene, CDR3 DNA, CDR3 protein. A D gene is named only where the DNA matches it firmly. Rows give clone size only sometimes, using once, few, many, or a class for an expanded clone.

TRBJ2-5 TRBD1 - TRBV6-5 TGTGCCAGCAGTTACTGGGACAGTCAAGAGACCCAGTACTTC CASSYWDSQETQYF
TRBJ1-1 TRBD1 - TRBV5-1 TGCGCCAGCAGCACTGGGGCAGGGGGTAGCACTGAAGCTTTCTTT CASSTGAGGSTEAFF
TRBJ2-3 - - TRBV7-2 TGTGCCAGCAGCCCTCCCGGGGCAAGGGATACGCAGTATTTT CASSPPGARDTQYF
TRBJ2-1 TRBD2 - TRBV28 TGTGCCAGCAGCCGCCTCGGGGGGGGGCTCTACAATGAGCAGTTCTTC CASSRLGGGLYNEQFF
TRBJ2-5 - - TRBV29-1 TGCAGCGTTGGGCAGGGAACAGGAGAGACCCAGTACTTC CSVGQGTGETQYF
TRBJ2-1 - - TRBV7-8 TGTGCCAGCAGCAGTCTATACAATGAGCAGTTCTTC CASSSLYNEQFF
TRBJ2-7 TRBD2 - TRBV5-1 TGCGCCAGCAGCTTTAGCGGGAACATCTACGAGCAGTACTTC CASSFSGNIYEQYF
TRBJ2-3 - - TRBV6-5 TGTGCCAGTAAGACCCGTGGGACAGATACGCAGTATTTT CASKTRGTDTQYF
TRBJ2-6 - - TRBV5-4 TGTGCCAGCAGCTTGTGGGGCGTGTCTGGGGCCAACGTCCTGACTTTC CASSLWGVSGANVLTF
TRBJ2-3 - - TRBV28 TGTGCCAGCACCCAAGGCGGCACAGATACGCAGTATTTT CASTQGGTDTQYF
TRBJ2-7 - - TRBV7-9 TGTGCCAGCAGCTTGGGCACCGGGACGATAACCTACGAGCAGTACTTC CASSLGTGTITYEQYF
TRBJ2-1 - - TRBV5-4 TGTGCCAGCAGCCAGGGCCTCGGGGGAAGCTCCTACAATGAGCAGTTCTTC CASSQGLGGSSYNEQFF
TRBJ2-1 - - TRBV6-6 TGTGCCAGCAGAGGGGGGGACTACAATGAGCAGTTCTTC CASRGGDYNEQFF
TRBJ1-2 - - TRBV28 TGTGCCAGCAGGTGGGGGAACTATGGCTACACCTTC CASRWGNYGYTF
TRBJ1-5 - - TRBV7-8 TGTGCCAGCAGCTTAAAGGGCATTAATAGCAATCAGCCCCAGCATTTT CASSLKGINSNQPQHF
TRBJ1-5 - once TRBV6-1 TGTGCCAGCAGTGAAGCGTCGGTCGGGAATCAGCCCCAGCATTTT CASSEASVGNQPQHF
TRBJ1-4 - - TRBV2 TGTGCCAGCAGTGAACGACGGGGGACTAATGAAAAACTGTTTTTT CASSERRGTNEKLFF
TRBJ1-2 - - TRBV9 TGTGCCAGCAGCTCCCGAGGGGGGGAGGCTAACTATGGCTACACCTTC CASSSRGGEANYGYTF
TRBJ2-1 - - TRBV7-9 TGTGCCAGCAGCTTAGGAGCGGGTAGGCCTTACAATGAGCAGTTCTTC CASSLGAGRPYNEQFF
TRBJ1-5 - - TRBV6-5 TGTGCCAGCAGCCAAGTTCCGGGGAATCAGCCCCAGCATTTT CASSQVPGNQPQHF
TRBJ2-3 - - TRBV30 TGTGCCTGGGCTTCCACAGATACGCAGTATTTT CAWASTDTQYF
TRBJ2-7 TRBD2 - TRBV5-1 TGCGCCAGCAGCTCGAGCGGGACCCCTGATACGGAGCAGTACTTC CASSSSGTPDTEQYF
TRBJ1-2 - - TRBV28 TGTGCCACAACCCAGGTGCAGGGCTATGGCTACACCTTC CATTQVQGYGYTF
TRBJ1-2 - - TRBV5-1 TGCGCCAGCAGCTTGGTTGCCAGATGGAACTATGGCTACACCTTC CASSLVARWNYGYTF
TRBJ1-5 TRBD1 - TRBV5-4 TGTGCCAGCAGCTTGGTAACAGGACAGGAATTTGTAGGGCCCCAGCATTTT CASSLVTGQEFVGPQHF
TRBJ2-1 TRBD2 - TRBV7-9 TGTGCCAGCAGCCCCCGCTTAGCGGGAGCGGACAATGAGCAGTTCTTC CASSPRLAGADNEQFF
TRBJ1-4 - - TRBV5-5 TGTGCCAGCAGCCTACTCGGACAGAGTAATGAAAAACTGTTTTTT CASSLLGQSNEKLFF
TRBJ2-1 TRBD2 - TRBV5-1 TGCGCCAGCAGTCGGGGACTAGCGGGAGCGGGGCGGCTCAATGAGCAGTTCTTC CASSRGLAGAGRLNEQFF
TRBJ1-2 - - TRBV2 TGTGCCAGCAGGGCTGCAGGAGGACAGATCTATGGCTACACCTTC CASRAAGGQIYGYTF
TRBJ2-3 - - TRBV13 TGTGCCAGCAGCTTATTAGCGAGGGAAAGGCCGCAGTATTTT CASSLLARERPQYF
TRBJ2-5 - few TRBV27 TGTGCCAGCAGTATACAGGGGAGGATGGAGACCCAGTACTTC CASSIQGRMETQYF
TRBJ2-2 - - TRBV11-3 TGTGCCAGCAGTCGCGTACCCACGAACACCGGGGAGCTGTTTTTT CASSRVPTNTGELFF
TRBJ1-2 - - TRBV7-8 TGTGCCAGCAGCTTCCAGGGGTATGGCTACACCTTC CASSFQGYGYTF
TRBJ1-1 TRBD1 - TRBV5-1 TGCGCCAGCAGCGCAGAACAGGGGGGGTACACTGAAGCTTTCTTT CASSAEQGGYTEAFF
TRBJ2-7 - - TRBV10-3 TGTGCCATCAGTGAGTCGGGCTTTGGGACCTACGAGCAGTACTTC CAISESGFGTYEQYF
TRBJ2-7 - - TRBV6-5 TGTGCCAGCAGCCCCCCGGGTAGGGTGGGCGAGCAGTACTTC CASSPPGRVGEQYF
TRBJ2-3 TRBD2 - TRBV5-1 TGCGCCAGCAGCCCCCGGACTAGCACAAGCACAGATACGCAGTATTTT CASSPRTSTSTDTQYF
TRBJ2-1 TRBD2 - TRBV2 TGTGCCAGTCGGAGTTGGGCTAGCGGGAGGGCCCGGGGAGGCAATGAGCAGTTCTTC CASRSWASGRARGGNEQFF
TRBJ1-3 - - TRBV28 TGTGCCAGCAGTACATTCCCATCCATATATTTT CASSTFPSIYF
TRBJ1-2 - - TRBV9 TGTGCCAGCAGCGTAGCCGCTACAGGGCGTAACTATGGCTACACCTTC CASSVAATGRNYGYTF